This TCR beta chain was sequenced for a study of cytomegalovirus exposure and HLA in healthy donors. Study-level information: About 80 million unique TCR sequences came from HLA-typed donors in an early release.

This CDR3 is built from 14 residues. The V and J ends lost 1 base and 6 bases respectively, with 13 bases between them. Looked up from germline, CDR1 is GTSNPN and CDR2 is SVGIG (reference sequence). To note about this clone: The antigen is not known.

Amplification used 60 Vbeta primers and 13 Jbeta primers. Here immunoSEQ multiplex PCR was the method, and the copy in TCRdb shows in-frame clones only, minus some. The sample carries around 65,000 clones, about three quarters recorded once. General observations from the study: Earlier analysis looked at TCR beta V segments, and most were productive about 87% or about 30% of the time.

This TCR was recovered from a woman under 40 in good health and CMV-seropositive. The material sequenced was PBMCs. V is TRBV30 and J is TRBJ1-5, with D perhaps matching TRBD1 (5 bases). In DNA, the CDR3 is TGTGCCTGGAGTGCGGGGGGGGTAGGTCAGCCCCAGCATTTT. Amino acid sequence: CAWSAGGVGQPQHF. The full variable domain, in which reference TRBV30 and TRBJ1-5 provide the parts outside the CDR3, is SQTIHQWPATLVQPVGSPLSLECTVEGTSNPNLYWYRQAAGRGLQLLFYSVGIGQISSEVPQNLSASRPQDRQFILSSKKLLLSDSGFYLCAWSAGGVGQPQHFGDGTRLSIL.